The 28 T cell receptor beta chains below all came from one sample that was sequenced in a study of CD8 T cells in Susac syndrome. The RNA input was roughly 0.45 to 1 ug, and it was reverse transcribed with random hexamers. TCRdb used MiXCR to reprocess the immunoSEQ multiplex PCR reads, holding one entry per CDR3 protein. The sample shows a few hundred thousand distinct CDR3 sequences, around 90% of them seen only once. The specimen sequenced was CD4+ T cells from PBMCs. These receptors were obtained from a human donor with multiple sclerosis.

The J gene is TRBJ2-7, the V gene TRBV14, with D maybe TRBD1 (6 bases). Deletions cut 7 bases from V and 6 bases from J, with 19 bases between. CDR3 length: 14 amino acids. Per germline, CDR1 SGHDN and CDR2 FVKESK. The CDR3 sequence is CASTSTRGTGEQYF. The CDR3 region has the DNA TGTGCCAGCACATCGACGAGGGGGACGGGCGAGCAGTACTTC. The entire variable domain, with the rest obtained from reference TRBV14 and TRBJ2-7, is as follows: EAGVTQFPSHSVIEKGQTVTLRCDPISGHDNLYWYRRVMGKEIKFLLHFVKESKQDESGMPNNRFLAERTGGTYSTLKVQPAELEDSGVYFCASTSTRGTGEQYFGPGTRLTVT.

V and J are TRBV14 and TRBJ2-4, with D hard to call. Germline V lookup: CDR1 SGHDN, CDR2 FVKESK. The CDR3 sequence is 14 residues long. The V and J ends lost 1 base and 6 bases respectively, with 10 bases between them. The chain's CDR3 is CASSQAARANIQYF. CDR3 nucleotide sequence: TGTGCCAGCAGCCAAGCCGCCCGCGCAAACATTCAGTACTTC.

V and J are TRBV6-2 or TRBV6-3 and TRBJ2-2; D call uncertain. Germline V gene sequence: CDR1 MNHEY, CDR2 SVGEGT. Trimming stripped 6 bases from V and 10 bases from J, with 9 bases between. This CDR3 spans 11 amino acids. As DNA, the CDR3 is TGTGCCAGCAGCCGACCGCCGGAGCTGTTTTTT. It is translated as CASSRPPELFF.

The J gene is TRBJ2-2, the V gene TRBV7-8, with 15 positions matching TRBD2. The J segment lost 13 bases and the V segment lost 5 bases, leaving 5 bases of the junction unmatched. Germline lookup yields CDR1 SGHVS and CDR2 FQNEAQ. This CDR3 has 14 amino acids. CDR3 sequence (DNA): TGTGCCAGCAGCGCCGGGACTAGCGGGAGGAGGCTGTTTTTT. Translated: CASSAGTSGRRLFF.

The chain is built from TRBV6-5 and TRBJ2-6; no firm D call. The length of the CDR3 is 16 residues. Trimming cost V 4 bases and J 0 bases, with 10 bases left between them. The V gene's germline CDR1 is MNHEY and CDR2 SVGAGI. The CDR3 is CASSFRPSSGANVLTF. CDR3 nucleotides: TGTGCCAGCAGTTTCAGACCCAGCTCTGGGGCCAACGTCCTGACTTTC.

V usage is TRBV7-2 and J usage is TRBJ1-1; no reliable D call. CDR1 is SGHTA, CDR2 FQGNSA, per germline. Trimming left V 1 base short and J 11 bases short, with 8 bases between. The CDR3 has 11 residues. As DNA, the CDR3 is TGTGCCAGCAGCTTAGTGGACCTTGCTTTCTTT. It specifies CASSLVDLAFF.

This chain links TRBV20-1 with TRBJ2-1; 10 bases are a match to TRBD1. Trimming cost V 5 bases and J 5 bases; bases outside gene matches: 9. Germline CDR1 DFQATT, CDR2 SNEGSKA (reference sequence). This CDR3 region has 15 residues. CDR3 region: CSASRHGTGDNEQFF. CDR3 bases: TGCAGTGCTTCAAGACACGGGACAGGGGACAATGAGCAGTTCTTC.

The chain couples TRBV7-8 to TRBJ2-1; D remains unclear. From germline, CDR1 is SGHVS and CDR2 FQNEAQ. The V end was cut by 5 bases, the J end by 6 bases, with 14 bases between. This CDR3 is built from 14 residues. This CDR3 reads CASSHPLDTNEQFF. DNA of the CDR3: TGTGCCAGCAGCCACCCCCTAGATACCAATGAGCAGTTCTTC.

The chain links TRBV5-1 to TRBJ1-3; D is unclear. Deletions cut 0 bases from V and 0 bases from J, with 4 bases between. The germline CDR1 and CDR2 sequences are SGHRS and YFSETQ. This CDR3 has 14 residues. CDR3 DNA: TGCGCCAGCAGCTTGGACCGCTCTGGAAACACCATATATTTT. Residues: CASSLDRSGNTIYF.

The chain is built from TRBV20-1 and TRBJ2-7; perhaps TRBD2 as D (6 bases). With 6 bases removed from V and 6 bases from J, the gap between germline ends came to 15 bases. The CDR3 sequence is 12 residues long. Germline loops: CDR1 DFQATT, CDR2 SNEGSKA (reference sequence). In nucleotides, the CDR3 is TGCAGTGCCGGCTCGGGGGTGGGCGAGCAGTACTTC. Its protein product is CSAGSGVGEQYF.

Only one count was recorded for this clonotype. The J gene is TRBJ2-3, the V gene TRBV12-3 or TRBV12-4; 9 bases map to TRBD2. V lost 6 bases and J lost 8; bases outside the gene matches: 12. CDR3 length equals 15 residues. The DNA for the CDR3 is TGTGCCAGCAGAGTTAGCGGGAGAGGGGGAGGTACGCAGTATTTT. Its translation is CASRVSGRGGGTQYF.

The chain uses TRBV18 and TRBJ2-4; no definite D call. The CDR3 has 16 residues. Germline-derived CDR1 and CDR2 are KGHSH and LQKENI. V was trimmed by 1 base and J by 9 bases, leaving 19 bases between them. CDR3 nucleotides: TGTGCCAGCTCACCACTGCCCCCGGCCAGATCGGCCATTCAGTACTTC. This sequence encodes CASSPLPPARSAIQYF.

This chain connects TRBV10-3 to TRBJ2-3, with 8 bases aligning to TRBD1. The ends lost 6 bases at V and 5 bases at J; junction bases unmatched: 4. The CDR3 runs to 13 residues. Germline values: CDR1 ENHRY, CDR2 SYGVKD. This chain's CDR3 is CAISEDREDTQYF. CDR3 DNA sequence: TGTGCCATCAGCGAGGACAGGGAAGATACGCAGTATTTT.

This chain uses TRBV2 with TRBJ2-5, with a weak D call TRBD2 (6 bases). The V end lost 7 bases, the J end lost 5 bases, and 17 bases lay between the germline ends. Germline lookup yields CDR1 SNHLY and CDR2 FYNNEI. The CDR3 loop spans 14 amino acids. Written as DNA, the CDR3 is TGTGCCAGCAAACCGGGACTGTCGGCGGAGACCCAGTACTTC. As protein: CASKPGLSAETQYF.

This chain connects TRBV12-3 or TRBV12-4 to TRBJ1-4; a possible D gene is TRBD1 (5 bases). V shed 6 bases and J shed 4 bases, with 9 bases lying between them. This CDR3 region has 13 residues. Here the CDR3 reads CASSYRINEKLFF. The CDR3 nucleotides read TGTGCCAGCAGCTACAGGATTAATGAAAAACTGTTTTTT.

Of note for this clonotype: The junction departs from the called germline gene at one end, perhaps through a read error. J is TRBJ1-5 and V is TRBV5-6, with a possible D match to TRBD1 (6 bases). CDR1 and CDR2 from the germline V gene are SGHDT and YYEEEE. This CDR3 has 15 residues. CDR3 residues: CASSGSGTTYHPQHF. The CDR3 coding sequence is TGTGCCAGCAGCGGATCCGGGACAACCTATCACCCCCAGCATTTT.

The chain couples TRBV29-1 to TRBJ2-3; D is unclear. Looked up from germline, CDR1 is SQVTM and CDR2 is ANQGSEA. The CDR3 extends over 13 amino acids. Trimming shortened V by 3 bases and J by 1 base, and 8 bases separated the two germline ends. CDR3: CSVDPTGTDTQYF. The CDR3 DNA sequence: TGCAGCGTTGATCCTACGGGCACAGATACGCAGTATTTT.

The rearrangement links TRBV5-6 to TRBJ1-3, with TRBD1 identical over 7 bases. This CDR3 contains 16 residues. Losses at the gene ends were 4 bases for V and 1 base for J; bases not matched to a gene: 8. CDR1 is SGHDT and CDR2 is YYEEEE in the germline V gene. The CDR3 sequence is CASSPRQGVSGNTIYF. CDR3 in DNA: TGTGCCAGCAGCCCGAGACAGGGAGTTTCTGGAAACACCATATATTTT.

The genes are TRBV3-1 and TRBJ1-5; D remains unclear. The CDR3 contains 17 residues. The germline V and J ends were trimmed by 0 bases and 2 bases, with 14 bases remaining between them. Germline lookup yields CDR1 LGHDT and CDR2 YNNKEL (reference sequence). CDR3 sequence (DNA): TGTGCCAGCAGCCAAGAGTTAGGAATAGGCGGCAATCAGCCCCAGCATTTT. Translated, it gives CASSQELGIGGNQPQHF.

The chain combines TRBV2 with TRBJ2-3, with 14 positions matching TRBD2. V shed 5 bases and J 6 bases; nucleotides not matched to a gene: 7. CDR1 is SNHLY and CDR2 is FYNNEI in the germline V gene. The CDR3 sequence is 16 residues long. CDR3 sequence (DNA): TGTGCCAGCAGTTCCGGGACTAGCGGGGGAGTTGATACGCAGTATTTT. Amino acid sequence: CASSSGTSGGVDTQYF.

The chain links TRBV9 to TRBJ2-1; 11 bases fit TRBD2. CDR3 size: 16 residues. Losses at the gene ends were 1 base for V and 4 bases for J; bases not matched to a gene: 4. Germline V CDR1 and CDR2: SGDLS, YYNGEE. As DNA, the CDR3 is TGTGCCAGCAGCGTATCCGGGACTAGCGGATACAATGAGCAGTTCTTC. Its translation: CASSVSGTSGYNEQFF.

The V call is TRBV5-6, the J call TRBJ1-1, with a weak D call TRBD1 (5 bases). The CDR3 is made up of 16 amino acids. In germline, CDR1 is SGHDT, CDR2 YYEEEE. V dropped 6 bases and J dropped 4 bases, with 22 bases sitting between them. CDR3 region: CASKGEGLGVSTEAFF. The CDR3 nucleotides are TGTGCCAGCAAAGGAGAGGGGTTAGGAGTAAGCACTGAAGCTTTCTTT.

This rearrangement joins TRBV29-1 to TRBJ2-6; D may be TRBD1 (6 bases). Trimming removed 5 bases from V and 2 bases from J, with 13 bases in between. This CDR3 spans 15 amino acids. Germline V gene data show CDR1 as SQVTM and CDR2 as ANQGSEA. In DNA, the CDR3 is TGCAGCGTTCGCACAACAGGGACTGGGGCCAACGTCCTGACTTTC. It codes for CSVRTTGTGANVLTF.

The V call is TRBV20-1, the J call TRBJ1-2; the D gene is possibly TRBD1 (5 bases). Per germline, CDR1 DFQATT and CDR2 SNEGSKA (reference sequence). The CDR3 spans 15 residues. V lost 6 bases, J lost 7 bases, and 24 bases lay in between. The chain's CDR3 is CSARHDSSPTRGYTF. The CDR3 nucleotides are TGCAGTGCCAGGCACGACAGCAGCCCCACTCGTGGCTACACCTTC.

The chain has TRBV29-1 and TRBJ2-3, with D hard to call. CDR1 and CDR2 from the germline V gene are SQVTM and ANQGSEA. Trimming removed 0 bases at V and 3 bases at J, with 13 bases between. This CDR3 has 15 residues. As DNA, the CDR3 is TGCAGCGTTGAAGAAGTCTGGGATACTACAGATACGCAGTATTTT. It yields the protein CSVEEVWDTTDTQYF.

This chain connects TRBV5-4 to TRBJ2-2, with 9 bases matching TRBD2. CDR3 length equals 16 residues. Looked up from germline, CDR1 is SGHNT and CDR2 is YYREEE (reference sequence). The V and J ends lost 3 bases and 3 bases, in that order; junction bases with no gene match: 6. The CDR3 here is CASSSERGADTGELFF. The DNA for the CDR3 is TGTGCCAGCAGCTCGGAGCGGGGGGCCGACACCGGGGAGCTGTTTTTT.

J is TRBJ2-6 and V is TRBV2; D is possibly TRBD1 or TRBD2 (5 bases each). The V end was cut by 7 bases, the J end by 0 bases, with 19 bases between. CDR1 and CDR2 from the germline V gene are SNHLY and FYNNEI. This CDR3 is 18 amino acids long. The CDR3 bases are TGTGCCAGCACTCCCAACGGCCCAGGGAGCTCTGGGGCCAACGTCCTGACTTTC. Translating it yields CASTPNGPGSSGANVLTF.

The V call is TRBV30, the J call TRBJ2-4; D might be TRBD1 (5 bases). V lost 5 bases, J lost 2 bases, and 7 bases lay in between. Germline lookup yields CDR1 GTSNPN and CDR2 SVGIG (reference sequence). The CDR3 loop spans 12 amino acids. The CDR3 loop is CAWQGTKNIQYF. CDR3 in DNA: TGTGCCTGGCAGGGAACCAAAAACATTCAGTACTTC. The whole variable domain, filled in from reference TRBV30 and TRBJ2-4, reads SQTIHQWPATLVQPVGSPLSLECTVEGTSNPNLYWYRQAAGRGLQLLFYSVGIGQISSEVPQNLSASRPQDRQFILSSKKLLLSDSGFYLCAWQGTKNIQYFGAGTRLSVL.